These 25 T cell receptor beta chains were all obtained from the same sample, sequenced in a study of CD8 T cells in ankylosing spondylitis. Using its own MiXCR run on the 5' RACE reads, TCRdb lists one record per CDR3 protein. The sample carries about 340,000 distinct CDR3 sequences, roughly 22% recorded once. Sample: blood, either unsorted or a sorted T cell fraction (not recorded which). The receptors come from a male donor with ankylosing spondylitis or in good health (not recorded which).

The chain couples TRBV11-2 to TRBJ2-4; D is uncertain. Per germline, CDR1 SGHAT and CDR2 FQNNGV. V was pared by 1 base and J by 8 bases, with 12 bases between. There are 14 residues in the CDR3. This CDR3 reads CASSLGGGGDIQYF. In DNA, the CDR3 is TGTGCCAGCAGCTTAGGAGGCGGTGGGGACATTCAGTACTTC.

This clonotype was observed a few times. CDR3 residues: CASRRQGPYNEQFF. The CDR3 DNA is TGTGCCAGCAGGAGGCAGGGGCCCTACAATGAGCAGTTCTTC. The chain links TRBV27 to TRBJ2-1, with D perhaps matching TRBD1 (6 bases). The germline gives CDR1 MNHEY, CDR2 SMNVEV (reference sequence). The length of the CDR3 is 14 residues. The V and J ends lost 6 bases and 2 bases respectively, with 11 bases between them.

Only a few counts were recorded for this clonotype. The chain couples TRBV20-1 to TRBJ1-1, with no clear D. CDR3 length: 13 residues. Germline values: CDR1 DFQATT, CDR2 SNEGSKA (reference sequence). The ends were cut back, 6 bases at V and 4 bases at J, with 15 bases in the middle. The CDR3 protein is CSAPGIGGTEAFF. The CDR3 nucleotides read TGCAGTGCCCCTGGCATAGGCGGCACTGAAGCTTTCTTT.

J is TRBJ1-1 and V is TRBV7-9; 11 nucleotides agree with TRBD1. The germline gives CDR1 SEHNR, CDR2 FQNEAQ (reference sequence). The CDR3 loop spans 13 amino acids. The junction had 12 bases not matched to a gene; V was cut back by 11 bases and J by 10 bases. CDR3 sequence reads: CAVLGQGARGAFF. CDR3 in DNA: TGTGCCGTACTCGGACAGGGGGCCCGTGGAGCTTTCTTT.

This chain connects TRBV10-2 to TRBJ2-2; 7 nucleotides line up with TRBD2. After removal of 8 bases from V and 5 bases from J, the junction contained 5 bases not matched to a gene. Germline V gives CDR1 WSHSY, CDR2 SAAADI. CDR3 length: 13 residues. DNA of the CDR3: TGCGCCAGCCGGAAGGGAGGGACCGGGGAGCTGTTTTTT. Its translation is CASRKGGTGELFF.

The gene calls are TRBV5-1 and TRBJ2-3; 9 bases match TRBD2. The CDR3 is 18 residues long. J was trimmed by 2 bases and V by 4 bases; bases with no gene match: 14. Germline V gene lookup returns CDR1 SGHRS and CDR2 YFSETQ. In DNA form, the CDR3 reads TGCGCCAGCAGCCTCTCACATCTAGCGGGGTTTCCCACAGATACGCAGTATTTT. This sequence encodes CASSLSHLAGFPTDTQYF.

In this sample, this clonotype turned up a few times. V is TRBV7-2 and J is TRBJ2-1, with 12 bases that match TRBD2. V gave up 2 bases and J gave up 6 bases; unmatched junction bases: 5. The CDR3 loop spans 16 amino acids. Germline V gene lookup returns CDR1 SGHTA and CDR2 FQGNSA. This CDR3 is CASSLPLAGGSNEQFF. The CDR3 bases are TGTGCCAGCAGCTTACCACTAGCGGGGGGTAGCAATGAGCAGTTCTTC.

V usage is TRBV15 and J usage is TRBJ2-2; maybe TRBD2 (5 bases). Germline V gives CDR1 LNHNV, CDR2 YYDKDF (reference sequence). CDR3 length: 15 amino acids. V was shortened by 8 bases and J by 6 bases, with 19 bases between the two germline ends. CDR3 DNA: TGTGCCACCTTTCCCTCAGGACTCAACGCCGGGGAGCTGTTTTTT. Encoded protein: CATFPSGLNAGELFF.

The V call is TRBV11-2, the J call TRBJ2-5, with D possibly being TRBD2 (6 bases). This CDR3 is 14 amino acids long. V was shortened by 5 bases and J by 3 bases, with 13 bases between the two germline ends. Looked up from germline, CDR1 is SGHAT and CDR2 is FQNNGV. In DNA form, the CDR3 reads TGTGCCAGCAGCCTCCGCTGGGGGGAAGAGACCCAGTACTTC. Encoded protein: CASSLRWGEETQYF.

V is TRBV5-5 and J is TRBJ2-7; D uncertain. Germline CDR1 SGHKS, CDR2 YYEKEE (reference sequence). The CDR3 length is 12 residues. V lost 4 bases and J lost 4, with 9 bases in between. CDR3 region: CASSNDGYEQYF. CDR3 nucleotide sequence: TGTGCCAGCAGCAACGACGGATACGAGCAGTACTTC.

The V gene is TRBV4-1, the J gene TRBJ1-1, with D possibly TRBD1 on 6 matching bases. This CDR3 region has 14 residues. The germline CDR1 and CDR2 sequences are MGHRA and YSYEKL. Trimming removed 1 base from V and 1 base from J, with 7 bases in between. Written as DNA, the CDR3 is TGCGCCAGCAGCCAAGCGGACAGGAACACTGAAGCTTTCTTT. Translation: CASSQADRNTEAFF.

Only a few counts were recorded for this clonotype. The chain employs TRBV5-1 and TRBJ2-5; possibly TRBD1 for D (6 bases). The CDR3 is 12 amino acids. The germline V gene has CDR1 SGHRS and CDR2 YFSETQ. V lost 4 bases, J lost 13 bases, and 17 bases lay in between. CDR3 protein: CASSPSTGPRYF. DNA for the CDR3: TGCGCCAGCAGCCCCTCGACAGGCCCCCGGTACTTC.

The chain links TRBV18 to TRBJ2-3; D is unresolved. The germline V gene has CDR1 KGHSH and CDR2 LQKENI. V lost 0 bases, J lost 1 base, and 5 bases lay in between. This CDR3 is 14 amino acids long. The CDR3 region is CASSPPGGTDTQYF. In DNA form, the CDR3 reads TGTGCCAGCTCACCACCGGGTGGCACAGATACGCAGTATTTT.

This clonotype was observed a few times. The CDR3 sequence is CASRSQYTTDSNYGYTF. CDR3 in DNA: TGTGCCAGCAGATCTCAATACACGACGGATTCTAACTATGGCTACACCTTC. The rearrangement uses TRBV5-5 and TRBJ1-2, with D unclear. Trimming removed 5 bases from V and 0 bases from J, with 20 bases in between. CDR1 and CDR2 from the germline V gene are SGHKS and YYEKEE (reference sequence). The length of the CDR3 is 17 residues.

This clonotype has a handful of counts. As DNA, the CDR3 is TGCAGTGCGACGGGACAGCCGAACTACGAGCAGTACTTC. This encodes CSATGQPNYEQYF. This sequence joins TRBV20-1 and TRBJ2-7, with 7 bases aligning to TRBD1. V gave up 6 bases and J gave up 3 bases; unmatched junction bases: 8. The CDR3 sequence is 13 residues long. Germline lookup yields CDR1 DFQATT and CDR2 SNEGSKA (reference sequence).

A few counts support this clonotype. This chain joins TRBV20-1 and TRBJ1-1, with D maybe TRBD1 (6 bases). Trimming stripped 5 bases from V and 1 base from J, with 11 bases between. The CDR3 has 13 residues. CDR1 is DFQATT and CDR2 is SNEGSKA in the germline V gene (reference sequence). CDR3 DNA: TGCAGTGCTGGCAGGGGTCGGAACACTGAAGCTTTCTTT. Translated: CSAGRGRNTEAFF.

This clonotype was counted a few times. The V gene is TRBV11-2, the J gene TRBJ2-5; D ambiguous. Trimming shortened V by 1 base and J by 2 bases, and 11 bases separated the two germline ends. Germline CDR1 reads SGHAT; CDR2 reads FQNNGV. The CDR3 length is 15 residues. The CDR3 coding sequence is TGTGCCAGCAGCTTAGGGTTACTACCACAAGAGACCCAGTACTTC. Translated, it gives CASSLGLLPQETQYF.

V usage is TRBV19 and J usage is TRBJ2-7; no reliable D call. CDR3 size: 13 residues. Looked up from germline, CDR1 is LNHDA and CDR2 is SQIVND (reference sequence). The V end was cut by 6 bases, the J end by 5 bases, with 14 bases between. The CDR3 nucleotides are TGTGCCAGTAGCCCACACGGTTCGGACGAGCAGTACTTC. It encodes CASSPHGSDEQYF.

The V call is TRBV5-6, the J call TRBJ2-1; D is perhaps TRBD2 (5 bases). Germline CDR1 is SGHDT and CDR2 is YYEEEE. Trimming shortened V by 1 base and J by 8 bases, and 13 bases separated the two germline ends. This CDR3 spans 14 amino acids. CDR3 nucleotide sequence: TGTGCCAGCAGCTTGTCGTCCCGGAGGTATGAGCAGTTCTTC. It specifies CASSLSSRRYEQFF.

This clonotype occurred a few times. The V call is TRBV28, the J call TRBJ2-5; 7 nucleotides line up with TRBD2. Germline V gene lookup returns CDR1 MDHEN and CDR2 SYDVKM. The CDR3 is made up of 16 amino acids. Trimming took 5 bases from V and 4 from J; bases not matched to a gene: 13. The CDR3 DNA follows: TGTGCCAGCAGTCCCACCTGGGGGGGTCGGGTAGAGACCCAGTACTTC. The encoded protein is CASSPTWGGRVETQYF.

This clonotype was found many times. The chain carries TRBV12-3 or TRBV12-4 and TRBJ2-1, with no clear D. This CDR3 spans 14 amino acids. V shed 5 bases and J shed 10 bases, with 18 bases lying between them. CDR3 DNA: TGTGCCAGCAGTCCACGCGGCCGGCTGAGGGAGCAGTTCTTC. Translating it yields CASSPRGRLREQFF.

The genes are TRBV6-2 or TRBV6-3 and TRBJ2-1; 8 bases match TRBD1. The junction had 10 bases not matched to a gene; V was cut back by 0 bases and J by 9 bases. CDR1 and CDR2 (germline): MNHEY, SVGEGT. There are 16 residues in the CDR3. The CDR3 loop is CASSYSGTGRPVEQFF. The CDR3 DNA is TGTGCCAGCAGTTACTCCGGGACAGGCCGTCCGGTTGAGCAGTTCTTC.

The gene calls are TRBV11-2 and TRBJ2-7; perhaps TRBD1 as D (5 bases). The CDR3 extends over 15 amino acids. V shed 1 base and J shed 2 bases, with 12 bases lying between them. Germline lookup yields CDR1 SGHAT and CDR2 FQNNGV. CDR3 nucleotides: TGTGCCAGCAGCTTAGGGGCAGGGAAACCCTACGAGCAGTACTTC. Amino acid sequence: CASSLGAGKPYEQYF.

V and J are TRBV7-9 and TRBJ2-5, with D perhaps TRBD2 (6 bases). The CDR3 totals 12 residues. Germline V lookup: CDR1 SEHNR, CDR2 FQNEAQ (reference sequence). V lost 8 bases and J lost 9, with 16 bases in between. The CDR3 protein is CASSGLGVAQYF. CDR3 coding DNA: TGTGCCAGCTCGGGACTGGGGGTGGCCCAGTACTTC.

This chain uses TRBV27 with TRBJ2-3; 10 bases fit TRBD1. V dropped 7 bases and J dropped 6; count of bases not matched to a gene: 4. CDR3 size: 13 residues. Germline V lookup: CDR1 MNHEY, CDR2 SMNVEV (reference sequence). This CDR3 is CASKDRGPDTQYF. CDR3 nucleotides: TGTGCCAGCAAAGACAGGGGGCCGGATACGCAGTATTTT.